The present TCR beta chain was sequenced within a study of blood T cell repertoires in COVID-19. Assay used: immunoSEQ multiplex PCR; TCRdb lists only in-frame clones, some missing. In the table there are about 59,000 clones, approximately 78% of which are singletons. This CDR3 comprises 14 residues. CDR1 and CDR2 from the germline V gene are GTSNPN and SVGIG (reference sequence). V was clipped by 0 bases and J by 1 base, with 9 bases between them. The receptor's source is a man aged 80 or over with acute or convalescent COVID-19. The gene calls are TRBV30 and TRBJ1-1; D is ambiguous. The sample taken for sequencing was peripheral blood. DNA of the CDR3: TGTGCCTGGAGTGTTTACAGACGGAACACTGAAGCTTTCTTT. It encodes CAWSVYRRNTEAFF.